The clone carrying this T cell receptor beta chain was counted many times. The ends were cut back, 4 bases at V and 0 bases at J, with 5 bases in the middle. The CDR3 has 13 residues. Germline loops: CDR1 SGHRS, CDR2 YFSETQ. TCRdb processed the 5' RACE reads anew with MiXCR; each CDR3 protein has one entry. The sample holds 500,000 to 550,000 distinct CDR3 sequences, under 25% seen once. These data originate in a study of identical twins. These same records also appear under a second study, on yellow fever vaccine responses in identical twins.

The chain is built from TRBV5-1 and TRBJ1-5; no reliable D call. The receptor was derived from a woman aged 18-29 years in good health. Sequencing was performed on CD4+ T cells sorted from blood. The chain's CDR3 is CASSIGSNQPQHF. The CDR3 coding sequence is TGCGCCAGCAGCATCGGTAGCAATCAGCCCCAGCATTTT.